Sequencing of this T cell receptor beta chain was carried out in a study of response to subunit inactivated influenza vaccine. TCRdb reprocessed the RT-PCR reads with MiXCR, giving one entry per CDR3 protein. The data hold more than 700,000 distinct CDR3 sequences, with around 20% observed a single time. The study, taken as a whole, reports: The authors suggested that few new T cells are recruited per seasonal influenza vaccination.

V lost 6 bases, J lost 3 bases, and 8 bases stayed unmatched. Germline V gives CDR1 DFQATT, CDR2 SNEGSKA (reference sequence). This CDR3 contains 13 residues. A word on this clonotype: Its antigen is undetermined.

The J gene is TRBJ2-7, the V gene TRBV20-1; 7 nucleotides line up with TRBD1. This TCR was recovered from a man aged 50-59 years who received an inactivated influenza vaccine. The sample in question was PBMCs from blood, obtained 4 to 6 days after vaccination. CDR3 in amino acids: CSARRRQGYEQYF. CDR3 bases: TGCAGTGCCCGTCGTCGACAGGGCTACGAGCAGTACTTC.